Below are 14 T cell receptor beta chains sequenced from a single sample in a study of blood T cell repertoires in COVID-19 (TCRdb year 2020). Library prep was done by the immunoSEQ multiplex PCR assay. Entries here come from immuneACCESS through TCRdb and include only in-frame sequences with V and J called. Some clones fail to appear in such tables; in the studies checked, an unresolved V gene covers under half of the shortfall, and the cause of the remainder is unknown. The sample table holds some 55,000 clones, of which roughly nine tenths were seen once. The ten largest clones add up to about 3% of the sample. Sequences were obtained from peripheral blood. These receptors came from a human donor in a cohort sampled during active COVID-19.

This chain uses TRBV6-5 with TRBJ1-2; TRBD1 matches at 10 bases. This CDR3 is 15 amino acids long. The germline V gene encodes CDR1 MNHEY and CDR2 SVGAGI. The V and J ends lost 0 bases and 6 bases, in that order; junction bases with no gene match: 4. The CDR3 region is CASSYSPDRGNGYTF. Here the CDR3 DNA reads TGTGCCAGCAGTTACTCCCCGGACAGGGGGAATGGCTACACCTTC.

The chain couples TRBV5-1 to TRBJ2-7; the match to TRBD1 covers 8 bases. CDR3 length equals 14 residues. Germline loops: CDR1 SGHRS, CDR2 YFSETQ. The V segment lost 4 bases and the J segment 6 bases; nucleotides outside the gene matches: 9. The CDR3 sequence: CASSDGTGWGEQYF. As DNA, the CDR3 is TGCGCCAGCAGCGACGGGACAGGCTGGGGCGAGCAGTACTTC.

This chain uses TRBV29-1 with TRBJ1-1; D is possibly TRBD1 (5 bases). This CDR3 region has 15 residues. Per germline, CDR1 SQVTM and CDR2 ANQGSEA. Between the trimmed V and J ends, which lost 5 bases and 0 bases, there was a span of 16 bases. CDR3 nucleotide sequence: TGCAGCGTTCGGACAACCGAGCTCATGAACACTGAAGCTTTCTTT. Encoded protein: CSVRTTELMNTEAFF.

The chain carries TRBV7-9 and TRBJ1-4, with D maybe TRBD1 (6 bases). Trimming left V 1 base short and J 4 bases short, with 13 bases between. The V gene's germline CDR1 is SEHNR and CDR2 FQNEAQ (reference sequence). This CDR3 is 16 amino acids long. CDR3 protein: CASSLGPDRLNEKLFF. CDR3 coding DNA: TGTGCCAGCAGCTTAGGACCAGACAGGCTTAATGAAAAACTGTTTTTT.

The J gene is TRBJ2-1, the V gene TRBV11-2; TRBD2 aligns across 8 bases. Germline V gene data show CDR1 as SGHAT and CDR2 as FQNNGV. The CDR3 is 18 residues long. After removal of 4 bases from V and 0 bases from J, the junction contained 11 bases not matched to a gene. CDR3 nucleotides: TGTGCCAGCAGCTCCCCCGGGCTAGCGGGCGACTCCTACAATGAGCAGTTCTTC. This codes for CASSSPGLAGDSYNEQFF.

This rearrangement joins TRBV6-5 to TRBJ2-7; D is unclear. V was cut by 0 bases and J by 7 bases, with 10 bases left in between. The germline gives CDR1 MNHEY, CDR2 SVGAGI. This CDR3 has 13 residues. CDR3 sequence (DNA): TGTGCCAGCAGTTACTCTGAGGTCTCGGAGCAGTACGTC. It specifies CASSYSEVSEQYV.

This chain uses TRBV7-9 with TRBJ2-1; D is perhaps TRBD2 (6 bases). CDR3 length equals 14 residues. Trimming stripped 2 bases from V and 7 bases from J, with 12 bases between. From germline, CDR1 is SEHNR and CDR2 FQNEAQ (reference sequence). The CDR3 bases are TGTGCCAGCAGCTTATTCTTCGGAGGGAATGAGCAGTTCTTC. Translating it yields CASSLFFGGNEQFF.

The rearrangement links TRBV7-9 to TRBJ1-2, with a tentative D call TRBD1 (6 bases). Per germline, CDR1 SEHNR and CDR2 FQNEAQ (reference sequence). CDR3 length: 17 amino acids. V was cut by 1 base and J by 4 bases, with 19 bases left in between. CDR3 residues: CASSLGGHGPLIYGYTF. DNA of the CDR3: TGTGCCAGCAGCTTAGGGGGGCATGGCCCACTTATCTATGGCTACACCTTC.

The chain joins TRBV28 to TRBJ2-7, with D possibly TRBD1 on 5 matching bases. Germline CDR1 reads MDHEN; CDR2 reads SYDVKM. V was shortened by 1 base and J by 0 bases, with 13 bases between the two germline ends. This CDR3 is built from 16 residues. The CDR3 nucleotides are TGTGCCAGCAGTTTATCCCCCAGGGTCAGCTCCTACGAGCAGTACTTC. Residues: CASSLSPRVSSYEQYF. The full variable domain, in which reference TRBV28 and TRBJ2-7 provide the parts outside the CDR3, is DVKVTQSSRYLVKRTGEKVFLECVQDMDHENMFWYRQDPGLGLRLIYFSYDVKMKEKGDIPEGYSVSREKKERFSLILESASTNQTSMYLCASSLSPRVSSYEQYFGPGTRLTVT.

As regards this clone: Other DNA sequences in this sample translate to the same CDR3. V gene TRBV6-2 or TRBV6-3 combines with J gene TRBJ2-7; 10 bases map to TRBD2. Looked up from germline, CDR1 is MNHEY and CDR2 is SVGEGT. The junction had 7 bases not matched to a gene; V was cut back by 5 bases and J by 3 bases. The length of the CDR3 is 15 residues. In DNA form, the CDR3 reads TGTGCCAGCAGTCAGAGCGGGGGGGCCCTCTACGAGCAGTACGTC. Protein: CASSQSGGALYEQYV.

For the CDR3, the DNA is TGTGCCAGCAGCCAGGAGGGCGCTGGAAACACCATATATTTT. It encodes CASSQEGAGNTIYF. V usage is TRBV14 and J usage is TRBJ1-3; D call uncertain. The CDR3 has 14 residues. Per the germline V gene, CDR1 is SGHDN and CDR2 is FVKESK. V lost 3 bases, J lost 2 bases, and 8 bases lay in between.

The genes are TRBV19 and TRBJ2-7; D gene unclear. The CDR3 runs to 11 residues. Germline CDR1 and CDR2: LNHDA and SQIVND (reference sequence). V was trimmed by 1 base and J by 6 bases, leaving 4 bases between them. DNA of the CDR3: TGTGCCAGTAGTATAGGCGGCGAGCAGTACTTC. Translated, it gives CASSIGGEQYF.

The chain employs TRBV5-1 and TRBJ2-7; 10 nucleotides agree with TRBD1. The CDR3 length is 18 residues. CDR1 is SGHRS and CDR2 is YFSETQ in the germline V gene. J gave up 0 bases and V 0 bases, and 9 bases lay outside the gene matches. DNA of the CDR3: TGCGCCAGCAGCTTGGGGTGGGGACAGGGGCGGACCTCCTACGAGCAGTACTTC. Residues: CASSLGWGQGRTSYEQYF.

In DNA form, the CDR3 reads TGTGCCAGCAGTTCTCCTAGGGGGGGACAAGAGACCCAGTACTTC. It translates to CASSSPRGGQETQYF. The V and J genes are TRBV6-2 or TRBV6-3 and TRBJ2-5, with D possibly matching TRBD2 (7 bases). Germline CDR1 and CDR2: MNHEY and SVGEGT. This CDR3 spans 15 amino acids. V lost 4 bases and J 2 bases, leaving 14 bases between the germline ends.